This T cell receptor beta chain stems from a study of CD8+ T cells in alopecia areata. On the study more broadly: Treated patients took oral tofacitinib at 5 to 10 mg twice daily.

The germline gives CDR1 GTSNPN, CDR2 SVGIG (reference sequence). V shed 4 bases, J shed 4 bases, and the junction held 3 bases outside the gene matches. The CDR3 has 14 residues. Treatment: oral pan-JAK inhibitor, 5-10 mg twice daily. Sequencing used cDNA as its template, made by extracting RNA and reverse transcribing it. Sequenced by immunoSEQ multiplex PCR; TCRdb stores in-frame clones only, minus some. The data show around 180,000 clones, roughly 60% seen once. Notes on the study in general: Scalp clonality, together with expanded CD8+ clones among the top 100, fell significantly with tofacitinib. Greater clonality was observed in lesional scalp samples, especially alopecia totalis/universalis, versus normal scalp.

About this clone itself: The antigen remains undetermined. Other DNA sequences in the sample encode the same CDR3.

This chain uses TRBV30 with TRBJ1-6, with 8 bases matching TRBD1. Sequenced here: CD4+ T cells sorted from blood, sampled at week 24, from a patient treated with tofacitinib. This clonotype was obtained from a human donor with alopecia areata. As DNA, the CDR3 is TGTGCCTGGACAGGGGGCTCGTATAATTCACCCCTCCACTTT. It specifies CAWTGGSYNSPLHF.